The sample holds many counts of the clone carrying this T cell receptor (beta chain). From RNA transcripts, TCR beta CDR3 regions were amplified. HTBI primers drove first-round RT-PCR of the TCR CDR3. TCRdb called the multiplex PCR reads again in MiXCR, with one record for every CDR3 protein. The profile covers 690,000 or so distinct CDR3 sequences, with around 20% appearing a single time and around 15% taken by the ten largest. This sample was included in a study of T cells in Graves' hyperthyroidism and ophthalmopathy. V dropped 6 bases and J dropped 7; count of bases not matched to a gene: 12. There are 16 residues in the CDR3.

The source is a woman aged 45-65 years with Graves' hyperthyroidism that later progressed to Graves' ophthalmopathy. Sample: blood. This sequence joins TRBV12-3 or TRBV12-4 and TRBJ1-1; 12 nucleotides match TRBD1. CDR3 in amino acids: CASRVKGTGGEDEAFF. CDR3 sequence (DNA): TGTGCCAGCAGAGTCAAAGGGACAGGGGGCGAGGATGAAGCTTTCTTT.